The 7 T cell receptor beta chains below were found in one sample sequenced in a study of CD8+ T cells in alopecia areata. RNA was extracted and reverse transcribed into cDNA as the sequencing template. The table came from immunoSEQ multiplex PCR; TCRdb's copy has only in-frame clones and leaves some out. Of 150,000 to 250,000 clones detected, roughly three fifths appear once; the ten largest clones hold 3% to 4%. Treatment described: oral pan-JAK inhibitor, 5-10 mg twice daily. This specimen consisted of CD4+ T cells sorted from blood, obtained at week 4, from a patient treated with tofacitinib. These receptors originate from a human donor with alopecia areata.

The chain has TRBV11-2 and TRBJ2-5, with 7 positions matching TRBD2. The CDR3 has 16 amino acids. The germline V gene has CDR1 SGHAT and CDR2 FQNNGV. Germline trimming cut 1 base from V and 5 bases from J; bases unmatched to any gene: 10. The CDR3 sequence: CASSLGAQRGWETQYF. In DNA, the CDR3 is TGTGCCAGCAGCTTAGGGGCCCAGCGGGGTTGGGAGACCCAGTACTTC.

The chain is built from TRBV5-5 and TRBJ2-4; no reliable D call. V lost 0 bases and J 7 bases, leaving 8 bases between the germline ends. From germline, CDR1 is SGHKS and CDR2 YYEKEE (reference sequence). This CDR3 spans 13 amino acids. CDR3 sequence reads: CASSLVPLNIQYF. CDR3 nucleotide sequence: TGTGCCAGCAGCTTGGTTCCCCTGAACATTCAGTACTTC.

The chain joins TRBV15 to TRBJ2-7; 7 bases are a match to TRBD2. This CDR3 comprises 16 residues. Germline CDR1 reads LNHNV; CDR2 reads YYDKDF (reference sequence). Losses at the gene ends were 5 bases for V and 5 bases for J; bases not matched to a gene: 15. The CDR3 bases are TGTGCCACCAGCCAGAGTACCCGACTAGCACCCCACGAGCAGTACTTC. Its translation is CATSQSTRLAPHEQYF.

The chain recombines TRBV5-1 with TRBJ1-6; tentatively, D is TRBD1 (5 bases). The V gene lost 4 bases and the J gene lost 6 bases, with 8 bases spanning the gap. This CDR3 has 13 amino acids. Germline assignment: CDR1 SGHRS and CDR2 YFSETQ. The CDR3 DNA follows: TGCGCCAGCAGCCTTGACAGTAATTCACCCCTCCACTTT. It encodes CASSLDSNSPLHF. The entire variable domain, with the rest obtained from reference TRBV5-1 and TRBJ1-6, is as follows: KAGVTQTPRYLIKTRGQQVTLSCSPISGHRSVSWYQQTPGQGLQFLFEYFSETQRNKGNFPGRFSGRQFSNSRSEMNVSTLELGDSALYLCASSLDSNSPLHFGNGTRLTVT.

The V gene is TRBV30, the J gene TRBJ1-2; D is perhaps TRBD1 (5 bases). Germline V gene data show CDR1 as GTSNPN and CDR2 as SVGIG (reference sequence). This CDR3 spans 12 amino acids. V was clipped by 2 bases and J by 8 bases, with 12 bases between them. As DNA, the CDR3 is TGTGCCTGGAGTCTCGCTGGGACCGGCTACACCTTC. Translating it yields CAWSLAGTGYTF.

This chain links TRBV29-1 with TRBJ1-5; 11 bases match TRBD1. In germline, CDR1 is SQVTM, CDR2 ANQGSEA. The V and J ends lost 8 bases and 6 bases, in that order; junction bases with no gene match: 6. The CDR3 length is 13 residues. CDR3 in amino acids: CSTGQGVGQPQHF. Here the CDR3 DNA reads TGCAGCACGGGACAGGGGGTGGGTCAGCCCCAGCATTTT.

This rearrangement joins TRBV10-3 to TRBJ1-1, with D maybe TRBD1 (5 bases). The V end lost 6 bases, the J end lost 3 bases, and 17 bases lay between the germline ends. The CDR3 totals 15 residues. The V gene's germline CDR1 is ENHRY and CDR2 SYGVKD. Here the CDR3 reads CAISARESKYTEAFF. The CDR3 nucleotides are TGTGCCATCAGCGCCAGGGAATCGAAGTACACTGAAGCTTTCTTT.